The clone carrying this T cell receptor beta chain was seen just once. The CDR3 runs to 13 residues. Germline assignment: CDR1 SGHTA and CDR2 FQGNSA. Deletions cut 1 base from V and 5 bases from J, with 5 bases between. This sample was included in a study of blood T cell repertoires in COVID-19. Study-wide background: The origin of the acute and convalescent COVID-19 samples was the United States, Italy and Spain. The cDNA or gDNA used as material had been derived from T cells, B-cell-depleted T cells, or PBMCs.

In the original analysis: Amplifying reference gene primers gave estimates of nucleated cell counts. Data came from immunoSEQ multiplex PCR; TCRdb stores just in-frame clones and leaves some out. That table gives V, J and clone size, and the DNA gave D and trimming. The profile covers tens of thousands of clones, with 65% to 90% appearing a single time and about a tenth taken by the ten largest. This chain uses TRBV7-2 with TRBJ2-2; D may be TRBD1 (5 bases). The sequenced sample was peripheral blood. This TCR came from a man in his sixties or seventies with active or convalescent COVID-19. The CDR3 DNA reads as TGTGCCAGCAGCTTAGACAGGACCGGGGAGCTGTTTTTT. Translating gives CASSLDRTGELFF.